By share, the clone carrying this T cell receptor (beta chain) counts as medium-sized (0.01 to 0.1%). TRB was amplified from about 250-500 ng of blood genomic DNA. The data are from a study of T and B cells in COVID-19 patients. BIOMED2 TRB-A/B primer pools were used in multiplex TRB PCR. In TCRdb, the multiplex PCR reads were re-called with MiXCR into one record per CDR3 protein. The data contain roughly 3,400 distinct CDR3 sequences, around a fifth of them singletons. Sequencing was performed on blood. The receptor's source is a human donor with active COVID-19.

CDR3 protein: CASSPGQGSTNEQFF. The CDR3 region has the DNA TGTGCCAGCTCACCCGGACAGGGGTCCACAAATGAGCAGTTCTTC. The chain links TRBV18 to TRBJ2-1; 9 bases map to TRBD1. V lost 3 bases to trimming and J lost 7 bases; unmatched junction nucleotides: 7. CDR1 and CDR2 from the germline V gene are KGHSH and LQKENI. This CDR3 is built from 15 residues.